Shown below are 2 T cell receptor beta chains from a single sample sequenced in a study of blood T cells in healthy people across ages. The authors ran a second PCR of roughly 6 to 12 cycles using a sample-barcoded 5' primer and a J-beta primer mix. TCRdb processed the 5' RACE reads anew with MiXCR; each CDR3 protein has one entry. The sample shows approximately 800,000 distinct CDR3 sequences, around 50% of them seen only once. Sequenced sample: blood. These receptors all come from a man in his forties in good health.

The V gene is TRBV6-1, the J gene TRBJ2-5; the match to TRBD1 covers 7 bases. The J call may be faulty, since TRBJ2-7 better matches the DNA end. The V gene's germline CDR1 is MNHNS and CDR2 SASEGT. CDR3 length equals 15 residues. This CDR3 reads CASSEVGTDGTEQYF. The CDR3 DNA reads TGTGCCAGCAGTGAAGTGGGGACAGACGGCACCGAGCAGTACTTC.

This chain joins TRBV29-1 and TRBJ2-1; D not certain. This CDR3 spans 16 amino acids. Germline V gives CDR1 SQVTM, CDR2 ANQGSEA. V was cut by 4 bases and J by 5 bases, with 21 bases left in between. The DNA of the CDR3 is TGCAGCGTTGTAGGTGTGTCAGTCGAGCACCACAATGAGCAGTTCTTC. Residues: CSVVGVSVEHHNEQFF.